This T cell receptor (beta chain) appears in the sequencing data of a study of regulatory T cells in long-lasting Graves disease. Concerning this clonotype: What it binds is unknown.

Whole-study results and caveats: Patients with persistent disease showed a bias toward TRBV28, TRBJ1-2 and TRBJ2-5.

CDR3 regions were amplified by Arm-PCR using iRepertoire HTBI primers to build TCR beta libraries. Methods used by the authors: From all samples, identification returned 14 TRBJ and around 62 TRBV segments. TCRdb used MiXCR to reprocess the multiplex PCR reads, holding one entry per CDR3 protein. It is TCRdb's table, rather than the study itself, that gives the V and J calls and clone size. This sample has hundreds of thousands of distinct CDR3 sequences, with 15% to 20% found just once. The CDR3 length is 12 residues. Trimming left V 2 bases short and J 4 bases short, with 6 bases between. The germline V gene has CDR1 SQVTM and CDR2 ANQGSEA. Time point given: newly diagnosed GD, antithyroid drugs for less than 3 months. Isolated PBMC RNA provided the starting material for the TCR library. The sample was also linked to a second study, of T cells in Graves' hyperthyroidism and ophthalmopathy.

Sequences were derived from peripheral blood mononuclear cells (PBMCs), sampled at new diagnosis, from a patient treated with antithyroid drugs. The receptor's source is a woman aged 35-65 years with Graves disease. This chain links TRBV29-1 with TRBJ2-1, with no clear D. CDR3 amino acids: CSVEQKYNEQFF. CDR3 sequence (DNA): TGCAGCGTTGAACAGAAATACAATGAGCAGTTCTTC.